The rows below give T cell receptor beta chains drawn from one sample of a study of T cells in Graves' hyperthyroidism and ophthalmopathy. TCRdb independently ran MiXCR on the multiplex PCR reads; one entry per CDR3 protein. The sample has 250,000 to 350,000 distinct CDR3 sequences; around 20% are singletons. Source material: blood. These receptors originate from a man between 25 and 39 years old with Graves' ophthalmopathy. Each CDR3 is given with its conserved first and last residue. The D gene is left open where the match is weak. Some rows have no size entry. The others give once, few or many, or a class for an expanded clone.

clone_size	v_call	d_call	j_call	cdr3_aa	cdr3_nt
NA	TRBV7-3	TRBD2	TRBJ2-1	CASSLPSGEQFF	TGTGCCAGCAGCTTACCTAGCGGTGAGCAGTTCTTC
many	TRBV3-1	TRBD2	TRBJ2-7	CASSLQGLAGDEQYF	TGTGCCAGCAGCCTCCAGGGACTAGCGGGAGACGAGCAGTACTTC
NA	TRBV11-2	NA	TRBJ2-2	CASSLGPTGELFF	TGTGCCAGCAGCCTGGGACCGACCGGGGAGCTGTTTTTT
NA	TRBV4-1	NA	TRBJ1-1	CASSQDRGNTEAFF	TGCGCCAGCAGCCAAGATCGGGGTAACACTGAAGCTTTCTTT
few	TRBV5-6	TRBD1	TRBJ1-1	CASSWETGTVNTEAFF	TGTGCCAGCAGCTGGGAAACCGGGACAGTGAACACTGAAGCTTTCTTT
few	TRBV29-1	NA	TRBJ2-3	CSVEFPRGKTDTQYF	TGCAGCGTTGAGTTTCCTAGGGGGAAGACAGATACGCAGTATTTT
few	TRBV20-1	TRBD2	TRBJ2-1	CSARDLAGAKGPLFSEQFF	TGCAGTGCTAGAGATTTGGCGGGAGCCAAAGGCCCATTATTCTCTGAGCAGTTCTTC
few	TRBV28	TRBD1	TRBJ1-5	CASSDPGQGGNQPQHF	TGTGCCAGCAGTGATCCGGGACAGGGCGGCAATCAGCCCCAGCATTTT
many	TRBV18	NA	TRBJ1-1	CASSPDSYTEAFF	TGTGCCAGCTCACCCGACAGTTACACTGAAGCTTTCTTT
many	TRBV30	TRBD1	TRBJ1-1	CAWSPGQGAAEAFF	TGTGCCTGGAGTCCCGGACAGGGGGCTGCTGAAGCTTTCTTT
many	TRBV3-1	NA	TRBJ1-6	CASSQDSGPGSTLHF	TGTGCCAGCAGCCAAGATTCCGGTCCGGGTTCGACCCTCCACTTT
NA	TRBV20-1	TRBD2	TRBJ2-1	CSARDRSLAGVRYNEQFF	TGCAGTGCTAGAGATCGATCACTAGCGGGAGTTAGGTACAATGAGCAGTTCTTC
NA	TRBV6-1	TRBD2	TRBJ2-3	CAVKNRGRAFGPDTQYF	TGTGCCGTCAAAAACCGCGGGAGGGCTTTCGGCCCGGATACGCAGTATTTT
NA	TRBV24-1	TRBD1	TRBJ1-2	CATSDHRQGDYGYTF	TGTGCCACCAGTGATCACCGACAGGGCGACTATGGCTACACCTTC
few	TRBV20-1	NA	TRBJ2-5	CSASPIASGYQETQYF	TGCAGTGCTAGCCCTATTGCTAGTGGGTACCAAGAGACCCAGTACTTC
NA	TRBV4-2	NA	TRBJ1-1	CASSQAAGRSQTEAFF	TGTGCCAGCAGCCAAGCCGCGGGTCGGAGTCAGACTGAAGCTTTCTTT
few	TRBV6-1	NA	TRBJ1-5	CASSTRQISNQPQHF	TGTGCCAGCAGCACAAGACAGATAAGCAATCAGCCCCAGCATTTT
few	TRBV20-1	TRBD1	TRBJ1-5	CSAQDRGRGQPQHF	TGCAGTGCTCAGGACAGGGGGCGCGGGCAGCCCCAGCATTTT
few	TRBV27	NA	TRBJ2-7	CASSGGANYEQYF	TGTGCCAGCTCCGGAGGGGCAAACTACGAGCAGTACTTC
NA	TRBV12-3/TRBV12-4	NA	TRBJ1-5	CASSDRTANQPQHF	TGTGCCAGCAGTGATCGGACCGCCAATCAGCCCCAGCATTTT
NA	TRBV24-1	NA	TRBJ2-7	CATRSGHSYEQYF	TGTGCCACCAGATCGGGACACTCCTACGAGCAGTACTTC
many	TRBV20-1	NA	TRBJ2-7	CSANTEGGYEQYF	TGCAGTGCCAACACGGAAGGCGGCTACGAGCAGTACTTC
NA	TRBV18	NA	TRBJ2-7	CASSPLRSYEQYF	TGTGCCAGCTCACCACTTCGATCCTACGAGCAGTACTTC
NA	TRBV12-5	TRBD1	TRBJ2-7	CASGLTRGLLSYEQYF	TGTGCTAGTGGTTTGACGAGGGGGCTCCTCTCCTACGAGCAGTACTTC
few	TRBV4-2	NA	TRBJ1-3	CASSQDPGPSGNTIYF	TGTGCCAGCAGCCAAGATCCAGGGCCCTCTGGAAACACCATATATTTT
NA	TRBV7-3	NA	TRBJ1-1	CASSLLGRNTEAFF	TGTGCCAGCAGCTTACTCGGCAGGAACACTGAAGCTTTCTTT
many	TRBV3-1	NA	TRBJ2-1	CASSQGKGQFF	TGTGCCAGCAGCCAAGGAAAGGGGCAGTTCTTC
few	TRBV30	TRBD1	TRBJ1-3	CAWYRGNSGNTIYF	TGTGCCTGGTACAGGGGCAACTCTGGAAACACCATATATTTT
NA	TRBV24-1	NA	TRBJ2-3	CATSNSVGSTDTQYF	TGTGCCACCAGTAATTCAGTGGGTAGCACAGATACGCAGTATTTT
NA	TRBV11-3	NA	TRBJ2-2	CASGANTGELFF	TGTGCCAGCGGGGCTAACACCGGGGAGCTGTTTTTT
NA	TRBV4-1	TRBD1	TRBJ2-1	CASGQPALRTGGYNEQFF	TGCGCCAGCGGCCAGCCGGCTCTCCGGACAGGGGGCTACAATGAGCAGTTCTTC
many	TRBV30	NA	TRBJ2-1	CAWSVVQRYNEQFF	TGTGCCTGGAGTGTAGTACAGCGATACAATGAGCAGTTCTTC
many	TRBV18	NA	TRBJ1-5	CASSRSDNQPQHF	TGTGCCAGCTCACGGTCAGACAATCAGCCCCAGCATTTT
NA	TRBV5-1	NA	TRBJ2-1	CASSFGGSYNEQSF	TGCGCCAGCAGCTTTGGCGGCTCCTACAATGAGCAGTCCTTC
few	TRBV6-1	TRBD1	TRBJ2-7	CASSDRGRLLSYEQYF	TGTGCCAGCAGCGACAGGGGGCGCCTATTAAGCTACGAGCAGTACTTC
few	TRBV7-9	NA	TRBJ2-5	CASRDRRGGVETQYF	TGTGCCAGCAGAGACCGGAGAGGAGGGGTTGAGACCCAGTACTTC
many	TRBV28	TRBD1	TRBJ1-5	CASRPPGQGYQPQHF	TGTGCCAGCAGACCCCCGGGACAGGGATATCAGCCCCAGCATTTT
many	TRBV2	TRBD1	TRBJ1-5	CASNPGGGGQPQHF	TGTGCCAGCAATCCAGGGGGCGGAGGTCAGCCCCAGCATTTT
few	TRBV9	TRBD2	TRBJ2-3	CASSDRLAGTDTQYF	TGTGCCAGCAGCGACAGACTAGCGGGCACAGATACGCAGTATTTT